The rows below give T cell receptor beta chains drawn from one sample of a study of PD-1 blockade in classical Hodgkin lymphoma. Assay: immunoSEQ multiplex PCR; the TCRdb copy retains only in-frame clones and omits some. The repertoire holds some 93,000 clones, with just under 95% as singletons. This specimen was peripheral blood mononuclear cells (PBMCs), taken at baseline. These receptors were collected from a human donor with classical Hodgkin lymphoma. Both conserved end residues are part of each CDR3. A D gene is named only where the DNA matches it firmly. The size entry is marked missing in some rows and otherwise reads once, few, many or a size class.

TRBD1 | TRBJ1-5 | - | TRBV19 | TGTGCCAGTAGTACCGGGACAGGGGGCAATCAGCCCCAGCATTTT | CASSTGTGGNQPQHF
TRBD1 | TRBJ1-1 | - | TRBV29-1 | TGCAGCCCCGGACAGGGGGGATCCAACACTGAAGCTTTCTTT | CSPGQGGSNTEAFF
- | TRBJ2-7 | - | TRBV5-3 | TGTGCCAGAAGCTCGTCTGGGGCAGGACACTACGAGCAGTACTTC | CARSSSGAGHYEQYF
- | TRBJ2-5 | - | TRBV5-6 | TGTGCCAGCAGCTTGCTTTGGGGAGAGACCCAGTACTTC | CASSLLWGETQYF
TRBD1 | TRBJ1-2 | - | TRBV5-1 | TGCGCCAGCAGCAATAATCCGACAGGGGATAACTATGGCTACACCTTC | CASSNNPTGDNYGYTF
TRBD1 | TRBJ2-2 | - | TRBV5-1 | TGCGCCAGCAGCTCACAGGGGGCGCGTAACACCGGGGAGCTGTTTTTT | CASSSQGARNTGELFF
- | TRBJ2-3 | - | TRBV27 | TGTGCCAGCAGTTTAACCGCTCCAAGCGGAGATACGCAGTATTTT | CASSLTAPSGDTQYF
TRBD1 | TRBJ1-1 | - | TRBV5-1 | TGCGCCAGCAGCTTGGCCGGGACAGGGGGAGGCACTGAAGCTTTCTTT | CASSLAGTGGGTEAFF
- | TRBJ1-3 | - | TRBV5-4 | TGTGCCAGCAGCTTGGGGGGGATCTCTGGAAACACCATATATTTT | CASSLGGISGNTIYF
- | TRBJ2-1 | - | TRBV7-3 | TGTGCCAGCAGCTTCGGCGGGAATCCCCACAATGAGCAGTTCTTC | CASSFGGNPHNEQFF
- | TRBJ2-3 | - | TRBV5-1 | TGCGCCAGCAGCTTGGCCATCAATCGCGGTCTCGTTGCTGGGCAGTATTTT | CASSLAINRGLVAGQYF
- | TRBJ2-3 | - | TRBV6-6 | TGTGCCAGCAGTTACTTAGGGGTGGAAGATACGCAGTATTTT | CASSYLGVEDTQYF
- | TRBJ2-7 | - | TRBV4-1 | TGCGCCAGCAGCCCTAGGGGTGCCTCCTACGAGCAGTACTTC | CASSPRGASYEQYF
- | TRBJ2-7 | - | TRBV7-9 | TGTGCCAGCAGTTCCGCCTCCTACGAGCAGTACTTC | CASSSASYEQYF
- | TRBJ2-1 | - | TRBV29-1 | TGCAGCGCCCCCATAGCGGTAACAACACCGGGTGAGCAGTTCTTC | CSAPIAVTTPGEQFF
- | TRBJ1-2 | few | TRBV19 | TGTGCCAGTAGTACCGGACAGCTCTATGGCTACACCTTC | CASSTGQLYGYTF
- | TRBJ1-4 | few | TRBV10-2 | TGCGCCAGCAGTGAGGCGGGCAGGCAAATCTCCTTT | CASSEAGRQISF
- | TRBJ2-7 | - | TRBV27 | TGTGCAGGGGGACAAGGCCCCTACGAGCAGTACTTC | CAGGQGPYEQYF
- | TRBJ2-6 | - | TRBV2 | TGTGCCAGCAGTGAAGGGGGGGCTGGGGCCAACGTCCTGACTTTC | CASSEGGAGANVLTF
TRBD1 | TRBJ1-5 | - | TRBV27 | TGTGCCAGCAGTACATACAGGGGTGGCCAGCCCCAGCATTTT | CASSTYRGGQPQHF
- | TRBJ1-4 | - | TRBV5-1 | TGCGCCAGCAGCTTATCAATGAACAATGAAAAACTGTTTTTT | CASSLSMNNEKLFF
- | TRBJ2-1 | - | TRBV30 | TGTGCCTGGAGTGTCGCGACAGCATACAATGAGCAGTTCTTC | CAWSVATAYNEQFF
- | TRBJ2-7 | - | TRBV7-9 | TGTGCCAGCAGCCCGGTTGCGGGGGAGACAGGGGCCTACGAGCAGTACTTC | CASSPVAGETGAYEQYF
- | TRBJ1-3 | - | TRBV4-1 | TGCGCCAGCAGCCAAGTAGGAGAAAACACCATATATTTT | CASSQVGENTIYF
- | TRBJ1-3 | - | TRBV6-4 | TGTGCCAGCAGAAGACGGGACCCCCGCTCTGGAAACACCATATATTTT | CASRRRDPRSGNTIYF
- | TRBJ2-1 | - | TRBV5-1 | TGCGCCAGCAGCTACTACAGCCGCTCCTACAATGAGCAGTTCTTC | CASSYYSRSYNEQFF
- | TRBJ2-7 | - | TRBV30 | TGTGCCTGGAGTGCCCCCGGGGCCCCTACGGTCTACGAGCAGTACTTC | CAWSAPGAPTVYEQYF
TRBD1 | TRBJ2-3 | - | TRBV5-1 | TGCGCCAGCAGCTTGGGACAGGGAATTCGCCAGTATTTT | CASSLGQGIRQYF
- | TRBJ1-2 | - | TRBV2 | TGTGCCAGCAGTGAAGTTGGTGGGTCCTATGGCTACACCTTC | CASSEVGGSYGYTF
- | TRBJ2-2 | few | TRBV7-9 | TGTGCCAGCAGCTTAACCTCTAAACGCACCGGGGAGCTGTTTTTT | CASSLTSKRTGELFF
- | TRBJ2-7 | - | TRBV2 | TGTGCCAGCAGAGAGGCTACCTACGGGCAGTACTTC | CASREATYGQYF
- | TRBJ2-2 | - | TRBV25-1 | TGTGCCAGCAGTGAATCCGAATACACCGGGGAGCTGTTTTTT | CASSESEYTGELFF
- | TRBJ2-5 | - | TRBV5-1 | TGCGCCAGGACCGGCAGGGGAAAACAAGAGACCCAGTACTTC | CARTGRGKQETQYF
- | TRBJ1-3 | - | TRBV5-8 | TGTGCCAGCAGCTTTAAGGCAGTGAATGAGAACACCATATATTTT | CASSFKAVNENTIYF
TRBD2 | TRBJ2-7 | - | TRBV7-3 | TGTGCCAGCAGCTTAACACTAGCGGGAGCTGACGAGCAGTACTTC | CASSLTLAGADEQYF
TRBD1 | TRBJ2-2 | once | TRBV27 | TGTGCCAGCAGTAGGCCGGTGGGGACAGGGGTTATTGAGCTGTTTTTT | CASSRPVGTGVIELFF
- | TRBJ2-7 | - | TRBV28 | TGTGCCAGCAGTGTCAGCAGGGGTTACGAGCAGTACTTC | CASSVSRGYEQYF